The sequence of this T cell receptor beta chain was determined in a study of sequential checkpoint blockade in melanoma. Described treatment: randomized to nivolumab then ipilimumab (arm A) or the reverse (arm B). None of the patients previously received DNA-damaging chemotherapy. PBMC sorting kept live CD3+CD8+ cells without CD19 or CD56. The table lists this clone with a few counts. Sequenced by immunoSEQ multiplex PCR; TCRdb stores in-frame clones only, minus some. The sample lists 5,000 to 6,500 clones, roughly 50% occurring once. J gave up 0 bases and V 8 bases, and 6 bases lay outside the gene matches. Germline CDR1 SNHLY, CDR2 FYNNEI. The CDR3 runs 14 residues.

This sample comprised CD8+ T cells sorted from blood (inferred from file names), obtained from a patient given nivolumab and ipilimumab in sequence. The V and J genes are TRBV2 and TRBJ1-1; 7 positions agree with TRBD1. This TCR was recovered from a human donor with melanoma. CDR3 residues: CASLQGTMNTEAFF. The CDR3 DNA reads as TGTGCCAGCTTACAGGGGACCATGAACACTGAAGCTTTCTTT.